The clone carrying this T cell receptor (beta chain) was found a few times. Its specificity is unknown. No fewer than 7 million PBMCs went into each sample. This specimen comes from a study of blood T cells in healthy people across ages. At the level of the study: Template switching caught about one barcoded beta molecule for each two T cells. Points from the study as a whole: Investigators treated diversity estimates from one million T cells as underestimates. TCR beta diversity per million T cells fell roughly linearly with age.

Germline V gene data show CDR1 as MNHEY and CDR2 as SVGEGT. CDR3 size: 17 residues. Deletions cut 6 bases from V and 1 base from J, with 19 bases between. Primers used in a second PCR of about 6 to 11 cycles were a sample-barcoded 5' primer and a J-beta primer mix. TCRdb re-analysed the 5' RACE reads in MiXCR, keeping a single row per CDR3 protein. Here the sample spans some 1.1 million distinct CDR3 sequences, under 40% being singletons. This TCR was recovered from a man between 18 and 29 years old in good health. This chain uses TRBV6-2 or TRBV6-3 with TRBJ2-1, with D uncertain. The sequencing sample was made of blood. CDR3 sequence (DNA): TGTGCCAGCAGCCAGAGTAAGGTTCGGCTGTCCTACAATGAGCAGTTCTTC. It codes for CASSQSKVRLSYNEQFF.